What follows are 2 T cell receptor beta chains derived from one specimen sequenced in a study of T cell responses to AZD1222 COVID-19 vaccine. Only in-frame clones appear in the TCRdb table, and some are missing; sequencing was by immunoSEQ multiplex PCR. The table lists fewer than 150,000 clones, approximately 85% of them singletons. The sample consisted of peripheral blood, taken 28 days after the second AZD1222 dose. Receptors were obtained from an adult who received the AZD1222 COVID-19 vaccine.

The CDR3 nucleotides read TGTGCCAGCAGTTCGGACAGGGGTGGGACCCAGTACTTC. Translated, it gives CASSSDRGGTQYF. The rearrangement links TRBV12-3 or TRBV12-4 to TRBJ2-5; 9 nucleotides match TRBD1. The CDR3 sequence is 13 residues long. The J segment lost 7 bases and the V segment lost 4 bases, leaving 4 bases of the junction unmatched.

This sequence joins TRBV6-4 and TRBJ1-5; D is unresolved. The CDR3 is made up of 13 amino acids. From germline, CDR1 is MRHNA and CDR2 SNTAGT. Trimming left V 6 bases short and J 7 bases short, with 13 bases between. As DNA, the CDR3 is TGTGCCAGCAGCGCAGCCCCAGGCCAGCCCCAGCATTTT. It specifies CASSAAPGQPQHF.